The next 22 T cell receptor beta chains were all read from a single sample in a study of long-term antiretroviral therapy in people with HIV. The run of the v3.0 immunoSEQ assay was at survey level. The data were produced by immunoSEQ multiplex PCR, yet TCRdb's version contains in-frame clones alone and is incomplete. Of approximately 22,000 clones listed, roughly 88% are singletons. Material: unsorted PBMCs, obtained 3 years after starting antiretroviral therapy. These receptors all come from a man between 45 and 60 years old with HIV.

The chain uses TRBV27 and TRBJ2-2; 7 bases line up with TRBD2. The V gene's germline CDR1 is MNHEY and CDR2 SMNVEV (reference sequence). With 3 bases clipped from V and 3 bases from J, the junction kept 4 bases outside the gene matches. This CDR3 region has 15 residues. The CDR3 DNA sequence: TGTGCCAGCAGTTTGAGGGAGGGGTACACCGGGGAGCTGTTTTTT. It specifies CASSLREGYTGELFF.

The CDR3 reads CASREGPSGGGYEQYF. Here the CDR3 DNA reads TGTGCCAGCAGAGAAGGTCCTAGCGGGGGGGGGTACGAGCAGTACTTC. The chain couples TRBV7-2 to TRBJ2-7; 12 bases are shared with TRBD2. The CDR3 is made up of 16 amino acids. V gave up 6 bases and J gave up 4 bases; unmatched junction bases: 10. Germline CDR1 is SGHTA and CDR2 is FQGNSA. The complete variable domain, with remaining parts taken from reference TRBV7-2 and TRBJ2-7, reads GAGVSQSPSNKVTEKGKDVELRCDPISGHTALYWYRQSLGQGLEFLIYFQGNSAPDKSGLPSDRFSAERTGGSVSTLTIQRTQQEDSAVYLCASREGPSGGGYEQYFGPGTRLTVT.

The chain's CDR3 is CASGGMQPQHF. The DNA of the CDR3 is TGTGCCAGCGGGGGGATGCAGCCCCAGCATTTT. V and J are TRBV28 and TRBJ1-5; D possibly corresponds to TRBD1 (5 bases). Germline assignment: CDR1 MDHEN and CDR2 SYDVKM. The V gene lost 8 bases and the J gene lost 7 bases, with 9 bases spanning the gap. The CDR3 is 11 amino acids.

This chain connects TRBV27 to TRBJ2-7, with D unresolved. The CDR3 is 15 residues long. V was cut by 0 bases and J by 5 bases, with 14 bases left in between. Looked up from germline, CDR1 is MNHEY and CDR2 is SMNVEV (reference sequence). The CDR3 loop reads CASSLSGGLFNEQYF. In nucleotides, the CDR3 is TGTGCCAGCAGTTTATCGGGTGGTTTGTTTAACGAGCAGTACTTC.

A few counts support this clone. The DNA for the CDR3 is TGTGCCAGCGGTAACGGGGAGCTGTTTTTT. It codes for CASGNGELFF. The V and J genes are TRBV7-9 and TRBJ2-2; D is ambiguous. Germline assignment: CDR1 SEHNR and CDR2 FQNEAQ (reference sequence). The CDR3 extends over 10 amino acids. Trimming took 8 bases from V and 7 from J, leaving 5 bases between them. Full variable domain (missing parts from reference TRBV7-9 and TRBJ2-2): DTGVSQNPRHKITKRGQNVTFRCDPISEHNRLYWYRQTLGQGPEFLTYFQNEAQLEKSRLLSDRFSAERPKGSFSTLEIQRTEQGDSAMYLCASGNGELFFGEGSRLTVL.

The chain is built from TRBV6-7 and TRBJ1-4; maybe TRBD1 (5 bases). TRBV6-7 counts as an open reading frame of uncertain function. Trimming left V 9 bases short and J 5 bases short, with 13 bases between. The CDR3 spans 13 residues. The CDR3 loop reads CASTGAGNEKLFF. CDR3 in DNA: TGTGCCAGTACCGGGGCTGGGAATGAAAAACTGTTTTTT.

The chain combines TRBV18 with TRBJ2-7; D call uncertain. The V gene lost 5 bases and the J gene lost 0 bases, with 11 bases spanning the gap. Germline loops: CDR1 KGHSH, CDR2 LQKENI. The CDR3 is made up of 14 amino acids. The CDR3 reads CASSKPSSSYEQYF. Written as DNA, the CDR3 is TGTGCCAGCTCAAAACCCTCGAGCTCCTACGAGCAGTACTTC.

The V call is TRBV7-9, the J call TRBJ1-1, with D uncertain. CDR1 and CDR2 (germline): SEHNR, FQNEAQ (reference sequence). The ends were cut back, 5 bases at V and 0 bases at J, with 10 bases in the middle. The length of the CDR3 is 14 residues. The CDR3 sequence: CASSLKRMNTEAFF. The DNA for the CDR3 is TGTGCCAGCAGCCTTAAACGGATGAACACTGAAGCTTTCTTT.

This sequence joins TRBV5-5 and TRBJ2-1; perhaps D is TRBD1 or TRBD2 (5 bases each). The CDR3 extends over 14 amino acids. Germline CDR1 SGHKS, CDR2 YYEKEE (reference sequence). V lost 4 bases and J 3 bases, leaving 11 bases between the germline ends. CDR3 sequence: CASSLRDGYNEQFF. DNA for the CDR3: TGTGCCAGCAGCCTCCGGGACGGCTACAATGAGCAGTTCTTC.

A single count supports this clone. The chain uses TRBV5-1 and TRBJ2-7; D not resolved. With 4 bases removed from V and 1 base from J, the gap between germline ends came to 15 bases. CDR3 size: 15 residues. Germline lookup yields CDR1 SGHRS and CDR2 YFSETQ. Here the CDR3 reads CASSKDLTSSYEQYF. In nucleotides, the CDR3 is TGCGCCAGCAGCAAGGATCTCACTTCTTCCTACGAGCAGTACTTC.

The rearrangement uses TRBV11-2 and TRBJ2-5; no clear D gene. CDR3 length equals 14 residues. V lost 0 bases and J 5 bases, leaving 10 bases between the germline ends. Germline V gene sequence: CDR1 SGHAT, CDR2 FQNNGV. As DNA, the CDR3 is TGTGCCAGCAGCTTAGATCCTAGTCGGGAGACCCAGTACTTC. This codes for CASSLDPSRETQYF. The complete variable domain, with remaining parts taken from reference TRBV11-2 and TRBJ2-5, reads EAGVAQSPRYKIIEKRQSVAFWCNPISGHATLYWYQQILGQGPKLLIQFQNNGVVDDSQLPKDRFSAERLKGVDSTLKIQPAKLEDSAVYLCASSLDPSRETQYFGPGTRLLVL.

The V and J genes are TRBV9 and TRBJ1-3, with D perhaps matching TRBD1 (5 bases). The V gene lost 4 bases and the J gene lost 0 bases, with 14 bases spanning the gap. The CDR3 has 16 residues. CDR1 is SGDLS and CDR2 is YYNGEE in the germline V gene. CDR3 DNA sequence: TGTGCCAGCAGCCCCGACAGAAAGAGCTCTGGAAACACCATATATTTT. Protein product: CASSPDRKSSGNTIYF.

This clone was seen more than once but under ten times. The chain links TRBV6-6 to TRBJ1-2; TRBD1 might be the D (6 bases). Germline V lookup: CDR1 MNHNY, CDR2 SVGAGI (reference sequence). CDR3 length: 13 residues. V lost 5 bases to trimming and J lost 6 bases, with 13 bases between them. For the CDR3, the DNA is TGTGCCAGCAGTCCCCAGGGGAACGATGGCTACACCTTC. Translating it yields CASSPQGNDGYTF.

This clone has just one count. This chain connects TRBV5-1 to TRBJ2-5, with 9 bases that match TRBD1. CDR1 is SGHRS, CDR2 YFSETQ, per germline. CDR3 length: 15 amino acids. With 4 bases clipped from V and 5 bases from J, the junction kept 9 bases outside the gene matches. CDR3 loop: CASSTSGTGTETQYF. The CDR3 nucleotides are TGCGCCAGCAGCACATCCGGGACAGGGACCGAGACCCAGTACTTC.

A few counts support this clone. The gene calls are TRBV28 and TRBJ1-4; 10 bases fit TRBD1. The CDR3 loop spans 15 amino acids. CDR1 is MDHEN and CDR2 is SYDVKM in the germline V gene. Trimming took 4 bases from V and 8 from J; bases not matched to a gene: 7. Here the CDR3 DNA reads TGTGCCAGCAGTTCACCGACAGGGGGCGAAGAAAAACTGTTTTTT. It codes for CASSSPTGGEEKLFF.

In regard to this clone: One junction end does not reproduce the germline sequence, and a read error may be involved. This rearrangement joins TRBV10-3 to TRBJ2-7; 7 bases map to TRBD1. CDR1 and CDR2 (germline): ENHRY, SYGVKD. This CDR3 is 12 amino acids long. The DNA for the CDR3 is TGTGCCATCAGTGAGTCTCGGCAGGGGGTTATCTTC. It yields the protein CAISESRQGVIF.

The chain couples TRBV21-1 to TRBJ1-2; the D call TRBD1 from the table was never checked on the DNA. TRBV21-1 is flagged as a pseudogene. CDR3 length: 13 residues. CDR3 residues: CASNQTAYYGYTF. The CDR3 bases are TGTGCCAGCAACCAGACAGCTTACTATGGCTACACCTTC.

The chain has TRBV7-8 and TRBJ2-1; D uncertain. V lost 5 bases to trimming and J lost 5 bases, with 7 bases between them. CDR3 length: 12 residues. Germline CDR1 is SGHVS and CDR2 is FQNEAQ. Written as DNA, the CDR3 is TGTGCCAGCAGCCCGTGGGACAATGAGCAGTTCTTC. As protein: CASSPWDNEQFF.

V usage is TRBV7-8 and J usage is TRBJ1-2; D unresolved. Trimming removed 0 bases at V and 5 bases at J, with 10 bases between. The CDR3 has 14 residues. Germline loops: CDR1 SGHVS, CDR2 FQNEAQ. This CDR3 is CASSLAGQAYGYTF. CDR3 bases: TGTGCCAGCAGCTTAGCTGGGCAGGCTTATGGCTACACCTTC.

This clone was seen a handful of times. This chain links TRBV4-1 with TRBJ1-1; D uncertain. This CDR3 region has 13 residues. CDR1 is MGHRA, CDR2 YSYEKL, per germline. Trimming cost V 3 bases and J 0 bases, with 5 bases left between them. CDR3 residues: CASSQPMNTEAFF. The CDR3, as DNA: TGCGCCAGCAGCCAGCCGATGAACACTGAAGCTTTCTTT.

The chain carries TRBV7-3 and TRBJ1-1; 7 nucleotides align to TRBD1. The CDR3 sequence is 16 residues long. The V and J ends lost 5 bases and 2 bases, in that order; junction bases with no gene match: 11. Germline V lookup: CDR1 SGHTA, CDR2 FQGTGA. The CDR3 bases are TGTGCCAGCAGCCCCAGGGGGATAGGCGAAAACACTGAAGCTTTCTTT. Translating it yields CASSPRGIGENTEAFF.

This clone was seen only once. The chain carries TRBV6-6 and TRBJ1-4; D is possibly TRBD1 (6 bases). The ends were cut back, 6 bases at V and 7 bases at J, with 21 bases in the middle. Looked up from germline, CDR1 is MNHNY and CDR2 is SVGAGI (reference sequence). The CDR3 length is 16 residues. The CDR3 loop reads CASSSIGGPVGEKLFF. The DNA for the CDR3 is TGTGCCAGCAGCTCCATTGGGGGCCCGGTCGGTGAAAAACTGTTTTTT.